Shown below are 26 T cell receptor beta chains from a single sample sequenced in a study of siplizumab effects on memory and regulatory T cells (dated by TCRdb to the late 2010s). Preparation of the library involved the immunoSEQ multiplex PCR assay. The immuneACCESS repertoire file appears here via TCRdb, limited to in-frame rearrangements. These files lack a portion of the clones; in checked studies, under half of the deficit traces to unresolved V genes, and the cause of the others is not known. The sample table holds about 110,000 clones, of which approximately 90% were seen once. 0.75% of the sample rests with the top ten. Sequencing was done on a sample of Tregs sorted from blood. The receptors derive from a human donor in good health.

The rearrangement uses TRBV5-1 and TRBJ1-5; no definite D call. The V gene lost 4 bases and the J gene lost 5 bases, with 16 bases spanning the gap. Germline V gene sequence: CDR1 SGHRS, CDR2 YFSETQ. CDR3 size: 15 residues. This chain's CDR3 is CASSLGVAPDQPQHF. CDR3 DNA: TGCGCCAGCAGCCTCGGCGTCGCACCCGATCAGCCCCAGCATTTT. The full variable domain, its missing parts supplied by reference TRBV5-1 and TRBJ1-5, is KAGVTQTPRYLIKTRGQQVTLSCSPISGHRSVSWYQQTPGQGLQFLFEYFSETQRNKGNFPGRFSGRQFSNSRSEMNVSTLELGDSALYLCASSLGVAPDQPQHFGDGTRLSIL.

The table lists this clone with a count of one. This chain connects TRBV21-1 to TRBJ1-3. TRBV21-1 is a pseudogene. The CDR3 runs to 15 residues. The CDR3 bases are TGTGCCAGCAGCAAAAGGTTCGGGGGACGGAACACCATATATTTT. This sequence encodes CASSKRFGGRNTIYF.

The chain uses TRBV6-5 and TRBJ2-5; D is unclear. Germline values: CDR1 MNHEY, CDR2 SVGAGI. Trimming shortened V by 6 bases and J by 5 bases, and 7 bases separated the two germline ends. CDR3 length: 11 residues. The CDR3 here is CASSSSETQYF. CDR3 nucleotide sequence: TGTGCCAGCAGCAGTTCGGAGACCCAGTACTTC.

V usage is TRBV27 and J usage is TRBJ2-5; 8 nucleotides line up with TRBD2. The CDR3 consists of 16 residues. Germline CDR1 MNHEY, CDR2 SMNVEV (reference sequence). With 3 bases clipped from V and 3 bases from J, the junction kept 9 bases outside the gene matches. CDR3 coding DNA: TGTGCCAGCAGTTTCCTCCCCGGGACTAGGGAAGAGACCCAGTACTTC. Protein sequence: CASSFLPGTREETQYF.

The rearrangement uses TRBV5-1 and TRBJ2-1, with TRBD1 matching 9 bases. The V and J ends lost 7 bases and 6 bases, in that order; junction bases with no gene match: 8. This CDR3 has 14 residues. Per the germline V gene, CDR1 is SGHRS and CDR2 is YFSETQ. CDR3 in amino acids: CASGRGQGSNEQFF. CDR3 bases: TGCGCCAGCGGACGGGGACAGGGAAGCAATGAGCAGTTCTTC.

CDR3 loop: CSVRTGDSYGYTF. The CDR3 nucleotides are TGCAGCGTCAGGACAGGGGATTCCTATGGCTACACCTTC. This chain connects TRBV29-1 to TRBJ1-2; 9 nucleotides match TRBD1. The CDR3 covers 13 residues. The germline V gene encodes CDR1 SQVTM and CDR2 ANQGSEA. V trimming: 6 bases; J trimming: 4 bases; junction bases outside the gene matches: 6. Supplemented by reference TRBV29-1 and TRBJ1-2, the full variable domain reads SAVISQKPSRDICQRGTSLTIQCQVDSQVTMMFWYRQQPGQSLTLIATANQGSEATYESGFVIDKFPISRPNLTFSTLTVSNMSPEDSSIYLCSVRTGDSYGYTFGSGTRLTVV.

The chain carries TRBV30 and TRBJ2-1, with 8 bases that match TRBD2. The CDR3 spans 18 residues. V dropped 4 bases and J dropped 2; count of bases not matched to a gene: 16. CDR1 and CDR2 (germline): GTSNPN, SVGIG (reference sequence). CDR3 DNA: TGTGCCTGGACCCCTCGCGGGTTGTTTAGCGGGACCTACAATGAGCAGTTCTTC. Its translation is CAWTPRGLFSGTYNEQFF.

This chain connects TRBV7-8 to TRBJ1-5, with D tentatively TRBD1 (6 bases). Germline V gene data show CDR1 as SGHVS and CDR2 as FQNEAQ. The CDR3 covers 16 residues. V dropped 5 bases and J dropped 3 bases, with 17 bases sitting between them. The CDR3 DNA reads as TGTGCCAGCAGCCTCCCGACAGGCCTTTTCAATCAGCCCCAGCATTTT. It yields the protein CASSLPTGLFNQPQHF.

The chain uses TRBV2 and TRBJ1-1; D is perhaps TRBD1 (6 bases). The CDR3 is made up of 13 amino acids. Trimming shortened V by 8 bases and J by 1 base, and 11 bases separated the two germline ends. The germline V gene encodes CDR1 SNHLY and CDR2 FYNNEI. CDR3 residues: CASWGQANTEAFF. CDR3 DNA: TGTGCCAGCTGGGGGCAAGCGAACACTGAAGCTTTCTTT.

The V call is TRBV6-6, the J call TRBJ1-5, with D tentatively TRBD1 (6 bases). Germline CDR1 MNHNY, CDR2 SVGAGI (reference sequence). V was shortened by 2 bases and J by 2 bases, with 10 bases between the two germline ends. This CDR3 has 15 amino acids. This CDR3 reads CASSYGDKGNQPQHF. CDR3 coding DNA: TGTGCCAGCAGTTACGGGGACAAGGGCAATCAGCCCCAGCATTTT.

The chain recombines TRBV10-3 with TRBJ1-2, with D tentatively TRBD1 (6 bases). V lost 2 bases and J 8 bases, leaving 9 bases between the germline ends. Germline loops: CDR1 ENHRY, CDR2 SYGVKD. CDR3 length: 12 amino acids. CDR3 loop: CAISETGYGYTF. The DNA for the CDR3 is TGTGCCATCAGTGAGACAGGGTACGGCTACACCTTC.

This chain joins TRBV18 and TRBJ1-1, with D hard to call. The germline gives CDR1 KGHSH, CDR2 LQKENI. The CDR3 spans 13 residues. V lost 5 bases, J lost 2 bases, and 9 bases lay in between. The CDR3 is CASSAGPNTEAFF. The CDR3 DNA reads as TGTGCCAGCTCAGCGGGTCCAAACACTGAAGCTTTCTTT.

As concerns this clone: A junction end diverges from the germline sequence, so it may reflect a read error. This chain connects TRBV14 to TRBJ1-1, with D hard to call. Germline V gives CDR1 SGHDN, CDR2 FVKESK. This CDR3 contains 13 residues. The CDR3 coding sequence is TGTGCCAGCAGCCTTTACAGTAACAGTGAAGCTTTCTTT. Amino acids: CASSLYSNSEAFF.

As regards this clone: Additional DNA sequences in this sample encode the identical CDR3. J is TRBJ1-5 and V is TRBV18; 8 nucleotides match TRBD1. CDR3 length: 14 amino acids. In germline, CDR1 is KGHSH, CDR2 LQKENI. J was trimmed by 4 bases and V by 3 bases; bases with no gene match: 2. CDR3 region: CASSPGTGNQPQHF. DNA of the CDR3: TGTGCCAGCTCACCGGGGACAGGTAATCAGCCCCAGCATTTT.

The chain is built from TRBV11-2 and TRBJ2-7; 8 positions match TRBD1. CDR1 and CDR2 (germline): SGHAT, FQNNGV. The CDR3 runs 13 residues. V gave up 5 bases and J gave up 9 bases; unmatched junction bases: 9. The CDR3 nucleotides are TGTGCCAGCAGCCCCCAGGGGGCATTAGGGCAGTACTTC. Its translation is CASSPQGALGQYF.

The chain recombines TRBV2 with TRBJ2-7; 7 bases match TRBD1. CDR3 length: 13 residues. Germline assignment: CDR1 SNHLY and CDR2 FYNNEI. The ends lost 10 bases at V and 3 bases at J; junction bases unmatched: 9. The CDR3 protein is CATRDRVNYEQYF. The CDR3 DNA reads TGTGCCACCCGAGACAGGGTGAACTACGAGCAGTACTTC.

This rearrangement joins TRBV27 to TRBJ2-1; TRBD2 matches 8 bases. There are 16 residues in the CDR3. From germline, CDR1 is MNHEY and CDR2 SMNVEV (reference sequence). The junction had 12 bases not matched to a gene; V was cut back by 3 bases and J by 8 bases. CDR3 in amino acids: CASSLGGRAGGYEQFF. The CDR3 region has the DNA TGTGCCAGCAGTTTGGGCGGCAGGGCGGGGGGCTATGAGCAGTTCTTC.

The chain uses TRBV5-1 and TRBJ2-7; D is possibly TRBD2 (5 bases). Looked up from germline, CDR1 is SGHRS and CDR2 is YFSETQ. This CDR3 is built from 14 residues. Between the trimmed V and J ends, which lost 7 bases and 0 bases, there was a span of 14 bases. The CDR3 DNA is TGCGCCAGCCGGGGTAACCCCCTCTCCTACGAGCAGTACTTC. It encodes CASRGNPLSYEQYF.

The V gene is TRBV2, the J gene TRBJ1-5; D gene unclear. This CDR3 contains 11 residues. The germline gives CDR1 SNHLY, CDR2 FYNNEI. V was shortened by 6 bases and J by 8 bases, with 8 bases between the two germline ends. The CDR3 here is CASSQSEPQHF. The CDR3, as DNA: TGTGCCAGCAGCCAATCCGAGCCCCAGCATTTT.

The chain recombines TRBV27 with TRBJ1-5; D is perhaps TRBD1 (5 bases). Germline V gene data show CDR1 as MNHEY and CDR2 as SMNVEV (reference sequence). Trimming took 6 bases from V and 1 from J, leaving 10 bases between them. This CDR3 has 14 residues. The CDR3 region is CASSPPGSNQPQHF. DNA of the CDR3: TGTGCCAGCAGCCCGCCAGGGAGCAATCAGCCCCAGCATTTT.

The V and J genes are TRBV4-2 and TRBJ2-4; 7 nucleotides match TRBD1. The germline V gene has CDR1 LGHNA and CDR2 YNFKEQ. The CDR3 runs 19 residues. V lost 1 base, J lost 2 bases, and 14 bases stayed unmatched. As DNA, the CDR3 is TGTGCCAGCAGCCAAGTTGGGGACACAGGGGATCTTACCAAAAACATTCAGTACTTC. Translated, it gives CASSQVGDTGDLTKNIQYF.

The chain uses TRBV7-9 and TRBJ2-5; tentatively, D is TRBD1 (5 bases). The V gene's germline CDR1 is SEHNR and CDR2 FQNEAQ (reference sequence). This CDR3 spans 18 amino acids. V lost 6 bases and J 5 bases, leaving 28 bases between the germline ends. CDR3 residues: CASSPYGVIGHLGETQYF. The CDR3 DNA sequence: TGTGCCAGCAGTCCCTATGGGGTGATAGGACACCTCGGGGAGACCCAGTACTTC. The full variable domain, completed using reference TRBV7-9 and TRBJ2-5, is DTGVSQNPRHKITKRGQNVTFRCDPISEHNRLYWYRQTLGQGPEFLTYFQNEAQLEKSRLLSDRFSAERPKGSFSTLEIQRTEQGDSAMYLCASSPYGVIGHLGETQYFGPGTRLLVL.

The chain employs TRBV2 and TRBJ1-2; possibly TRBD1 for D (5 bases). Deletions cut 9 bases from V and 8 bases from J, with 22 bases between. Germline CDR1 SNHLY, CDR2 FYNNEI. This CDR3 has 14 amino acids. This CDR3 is CARRRGRVGDGYTF. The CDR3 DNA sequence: TGTGCCAGACGAAGGGGCAGGGTCGGGGACGGCTACACCTTC.

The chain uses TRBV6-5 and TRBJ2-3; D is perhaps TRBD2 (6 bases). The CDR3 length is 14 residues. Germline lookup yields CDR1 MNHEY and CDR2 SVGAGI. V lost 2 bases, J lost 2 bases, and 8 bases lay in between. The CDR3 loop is CASSYRGNTDTQYF. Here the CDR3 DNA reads TGTGCCAGCAGTTACCGCGGGAACACAGATACGCAGTATTTT.

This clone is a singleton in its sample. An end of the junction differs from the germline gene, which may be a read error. CDR3 bases: TGTGCCAGCAGTTCCACTGGACGGGGGAACACTGAGGCTTTCTTT. Translation gives CASSSTGRGNTEAFF. The rearrangement uses TRBV10-3 and TRBJ1-1; D is possibly TRBD1 (5 bases). CDR3 length: 15 amino acids. Germline loops: CDR1 ENHRY, CDR2 SYGVKD.

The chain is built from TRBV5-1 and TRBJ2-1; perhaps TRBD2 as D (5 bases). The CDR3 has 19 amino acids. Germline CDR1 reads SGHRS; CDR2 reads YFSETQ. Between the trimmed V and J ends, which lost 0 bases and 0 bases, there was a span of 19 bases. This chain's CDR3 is CASSLARVRVLSSYNEQFF. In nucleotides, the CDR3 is TGCGCCAGCAGCTTGGCGAGGGTTAGAGTTTTAAGCTCCTACAATGAGCAGTTCTTC. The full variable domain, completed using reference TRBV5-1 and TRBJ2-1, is KAGVTQTPRYLIKTRGQQVTLSCSPISGHRSVSWYQQTPGQGLQFLFEYFSETQRNKGNFPGRFSGRQFSNSRSEMNVSTLELGDSALYLCASSLARVRVLSSYNEQFFGPGTRLTVL.